The source of this T cell receptor (beta chain) is a study of Ad26.COV2.S vaccination and SARS-CoV-2 variants. CDR3 length: 17 amino acids. Germline-derived CDR1 and CDR2 are ENHRY and SYGVKD. Trimming left V 2 bases short and J 1 base short, with 14 bases between. TCRdb keeps only in-frame clones here, not all; method: immunoSEQ multiplex PCR. This sample yields about 440,000 clones, of which about 92% are seen a single time; roughly 4% belongs to the top ten. As to treatment: some 20 received Ad26.COV2.S at low or high dose, single or two shots; 5 received placebo; per-sample allocation not given. The study sampled participants on day 63 after the first vaccine or placebo injection.

This clonotype was obtained from a person between 18 and 59 years old who received the Ad26.COV2.S COVID-19 vaccine or a placebo. The input for sequencing was peripheral blood, taken in a trial of Ad26.COV2.S vaccine versus placebo. J is TRBJ2-2 and V is TRBV10-3, with D possibly being TRBD1 (5 bases). CDR3 sequence reads: CAISEKGGAGNTGELFF. CDR3 DNA: TGTGCCATCAGTGAGAAGGGTGGGGCAGGGAACACCGGGGAGCTGTTTTTT.